The entry below describes one T cell receptor (beta chain). Its specificity is not known. This sample is drawn from a study of OX40 agonist ivuxolimab in advanced cancers. General observations from the study: Among the least clonally expanded were partial responders at 0.1-3.0 mg/kg.

In germline, CDR1 is LGHNA, CDR2 YNFKEQ. The V and J ends lost 1 base and 9 bases respectively, with 13 bases between them. The CDR3 extends over 14 amino acids. Sequenced by immunoSEQ multiplex PCR; TCRdb stores in-frame clones only, minus some. This sample has tens of thousands of clones, with 85% to 95% found just once. The V gene is TRBV4-2, the J gene TRBJ2-1, with D uncertain. The sequencing here drew on CD4+ or CD8+ T cells sorted from blood, taken in a trial of the OX40 agonist ivuxolimab. This receptor was taken from an adult with an advanced solid tumor such as melanoma, head and neck, liver or kidney cancer. The chain's CDR3 is CASSQGSQPTEQFF. The CDR3 region has the DNA TGTGCCAGCAGCCAAGGGTCCCAGCCAACTGAGCAGTTCTTC.